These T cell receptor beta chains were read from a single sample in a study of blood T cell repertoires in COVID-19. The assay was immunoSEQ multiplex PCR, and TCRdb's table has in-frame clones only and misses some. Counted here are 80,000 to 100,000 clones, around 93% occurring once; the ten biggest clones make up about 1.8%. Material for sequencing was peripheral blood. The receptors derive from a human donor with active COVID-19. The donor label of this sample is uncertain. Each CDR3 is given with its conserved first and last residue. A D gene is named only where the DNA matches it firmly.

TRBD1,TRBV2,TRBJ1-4,CASSDDRVSEKLFF,TGTGCCAGCAGTGATGACAGGGTTAGTGAAAAACTGTTTTTT
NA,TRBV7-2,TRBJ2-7,CASSLADLWDTGPYEQYF,TGTGCCAGCAGCTTAGCGGATCTATGGGACACCGGTCCCTACGAGCAGTACTTC
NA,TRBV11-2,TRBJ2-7,CASSAGTGRSYEQYF,TGTGCCAGCAGCGCCGGGACTGGTCGTTCCTACGAGCAGTACTTC
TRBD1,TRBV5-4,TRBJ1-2,CASSLQGRQGAYGYTF,TGTGCCAGCAGCCTTCAGGGTCGACAGGGCGCCTATGGCTACACCTTC
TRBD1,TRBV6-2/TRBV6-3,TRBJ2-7,CASSRQGRNEQYF,TGTGCCAGCAGCCGACAGGGGAGGAACGAGCAGTACTTC
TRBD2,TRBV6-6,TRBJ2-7,CASSPGVAGNSEQYF,TGTGCCAGCAGCCCCGGGGTAGCGGGGAACTCCGAGCAGTACTTC
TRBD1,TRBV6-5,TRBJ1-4,CASSYSGQGGEKLFF,TGTGCCAGCAGTTACTCAGGACAGGGTGGTGAAAAACTGTTTTTT
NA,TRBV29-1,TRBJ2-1,CSVEVLGGGGEQFF,TGCAGCGTTGAAGTTTTGGGGGGTGGAGGTGAGCAGTTCTTC
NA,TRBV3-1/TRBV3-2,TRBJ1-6,CASSQVAGSNSPLHF,TGTGCCAGCAGCCAAGTGGCAGGGTCTAATTCACCCCTCCACTTT
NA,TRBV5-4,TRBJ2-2,CARSAGGAGATGELFF,TGTGCCCGCAGCGCTGGGGGGGCGGGGGCCACCGGGGAGCTGTTTTTT
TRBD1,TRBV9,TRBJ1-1,CASSVDRDQLNTEAFF,TGTGCCAGCAGCGTGGACAGGGACCAATTGAACACTGAAGCTTTCTTT
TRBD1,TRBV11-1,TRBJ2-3,CASSMNRGDTQYF,TGTGCCAGCAGCATGAACAGGGGAGATACGCAGTATTTT
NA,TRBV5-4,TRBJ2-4,CASTSTGSVNIQYF,TGTGCCAGCACCTCAACAGGGAGCGTGAACATTCAGTACTTC